The clone carrying this T cell receptor (beta chain) appeared a few times. Antigen specificity is unknown. The CDR3 contains 11 residues. Trimming cost V 1 base and J 5 bases, with 2 bases left between them. From germline, CDR1 is SGHTA and CDR2 FQGNSA. This sample stems from a study of vaccination and CD4 T cells after COVID-19. Overall study: Typically, post-vaccine samples were obtained a median about 70 days after dose two, within a range of 14 to 241. Findings of the study overall: The median SARS-CoV-2-reactive clonotype number increased from around 19 to 38, without statistical significance. The great majority, 304 of 307 vaccine-specific clones, proved spike mono-reactive in convalescent patients.

Scientists ran DNA taken from cultured CD4+ T cells through the Oncomine TCR Beta short-read assay for sequencing. TCRdb redid the calling of the PCR reads with MiXCR, one entry per CDR3 protein. Among over 10,000 distinct CDR3 sequences listed, approximately 60% were seen once. Treatment: roughly 10-day PBMC culture with coronavirus spike peptide pools or control peptides (ViraFEST assay). The receptor was isolated from a human donor who had recovered from COVID-19. The sample comprised CD4+ T cells from blood, cultured in vitro. The chain carries TRBV7-2 and TRBJ1-2; D uncertain. The CDR3 is CASSLDYGYTF. The CDR3 bases are TGTGCCAGCAGCTTAGATTATGGCTACACCTTC.